The rows below give T cell receptor beta chains drawn from one sample of a study of post-analysis software for immune sequencing data. Via MiXCR, TCRdb re-called the PCR reads, giving one row per CDR3 protein. The sample includes roughly 800,000 distinct CDR3 sequences, 53% of them seen just once. The sequenced sample was blood. These receptors originate from a girl under 18 with multiple sclerosis. CDR3s include the opening cysteine and the closing phenylalanine or tryptophan. Each record gives: V gene, J gene, clone size, D gene, CDR3 protein, CDR3 DNA. D genes are given only for firm matches. Only some rows state a clone size, as once, few, many or a class for expanded clones.

v_call: TRBV29-1
j_call: TRBJ2-1
clone_size: .
d_call: TRBD2
cdr3_aa: CSVVGSLAKESSYNEQFF
cdr3_nt: TGCAGCGTGGTCGGTTCACTAGCGAAAGAGAGCTCCTACAATGAGCAGTTCTTC

v_call: TRBV11-2
j_call: TRBJ1-1
clone_size: .
d_call: .
cdr3_aa: CASSLAAGLGTEAFF
cdr3_nt: TGTGCCAGCAGCTTAGCGGCAGGGTTGGGCACTGAAGCTTTCTTT

v_call: TRBV6-5
j_call: TRBJ1-5
clone_size: .
d_call: .
cdr3_aa: CASSPKGGGGNQPQHF
cdr3_nt: TGTGCCAGCAGTCCCAAGGGGGGGGGAGGGAATCAGCCCCAGCATTTT

v_call: TRBV20-1
j_call: TRBJ2-7
clone_size: .
d_call: TRBD2
cdr3_aa: CSARETGGVSYKQYF
cdr3_nt: TGCAGTGCTAGGGAGACGGGGGGGGTTTCCTACAAGCAGTACTTC

v_call: TRBV29-1
j_call: TRBJ2-1
clone_size: .
d_call: .
cdr3_aa: CSVVPPGNEQFF
cdr3_nt: TGCAGCGTTGTCCCGCCAGGAAATGAGCAGTTCTTC

v_call: TRBV7-6
j_call: TRBJ2-1
clone_size: once
d_call: .
cdr3_aa: CASSQYQAGKDHNEQFF
cdr3_nt: TGTGCCAGCAGCCAATACCAGGCGGGGAAGGACCACAATGAGCAGTTCTTC

v_call: TRBV5-1
j_call: TRBJ2-1
clone_size: few
d_call: TRBD2
cdr3_aa: CASSSTSGGAGAANEQFF
cdr3_nt: TGCGCCAGCAGCTCGACTAGCGGGGGGGCCGGGGCTGCCAATGAGCAGTTCTTC

v_call: TRBV12-3/TRBV12-4
j_call: TRBJ1-2
clone_size: few
d_call: .
cdr3_aa: CASSLTDSGGYTF
cdr3_nt: TGTGCCAGCAGTTTAACCGATTCTGGTGGCTACACCTTC

v_call: TRBV4-1
j_call: TRBJ2-1
clone_size: .
d_call: TRBD1
cdr3_aa: CASSQEDRGYVNEQFF
cdr3_nt: TGCGCCAGCAGCCAGGAGGACAGGGGGTATGTGAATGAGCAGTTCTTC

v_call: TRBV5-6
j_call: TRBJ2-1
clone_size: few
d_call: TRBD1
cdr3_aa: CASSSDRGSSYNEQFF
cdr3_nt: TGTGCCAGCAGCTCAGACAGGGGGTCCTCCTACAATGAGCAGTTCTTC

v_call: TRBV7-6
j_call: TRBJ2-1
clone_size: .
d_call: .
cdr3_aa: CASSLRDGNEQFF
cdr3_nt: TGTGCCAGCAGCTTAAGGGACGGCAATGAGCAGTTCTTC

v_call: TRBV4-1
j_call: TRBJ2-2
clone_size: .
d_call: .
cdr3_aa: CASSHRGGDPGELFF
cdr3_nt: TGCGCCAGCAGCCACCGAGGGGGAGACCCCGGGGAGCTGTTTTTT

v_call: TRBV20-1
j_call: TRBJ2-7
clone_size: few
d_call: TRBD2
cdr3_aa: CSATVPGLASREQYF
cdr3_nt: TGCAGTGCCACAGTACCGGGACTAGCGTCGCGGGAGCAGTACTTC

v_call: TRBV20-1
j_call: TRBJ1-2
clone_size: .
d_call: .
cdr3_aa: CSALPPLLSNYGYTF
cdr3_nt: TGCAGTGCCCTTCCCCCACTACTAAGTAACTATGGCTACACCTTC

v_call: TRBV10-2
j_call: TRBJ2-3
clone_size: .
d_call: .
cdr3_aa: CASSGRLTLFTDTQYF
cdr3_nt: TGCGCCAGCAGTGGGAGACTGACACTATTCACAGATACGCAGTATTTT

v_call: TRBV12-3/TRBV12-4
j_call: TRBJ2-7
clone_size: .
d_call: .
cdr3_aa: CASSLRGALPLYEQYF
cdr3_nt: TGTGCCAGCAGTTTAAGGGGCGCCCTCCCGTTATACGAGCAGTACTTC

v_call: TRBV5-1
j_call: TRBJ2-3
clone_size: .
d_call: TRBD2
cdr3_aa: CASSLVGLASTDTQYF
cdr3_nt: TGCGCCAGCAGCTTGGTTGGACTAGCAAGCACAGATACGCAGTATTTT

v_call: TRBV5-1
j_call: TRBJ2-3
clone_size: .
d_call: .
cdr3_aa: CASSLRESDTQYF
cdr3_nt: TGCGCCAGCAGCTTGCGTGAAAGCGATACGCAGTATTTT

v_call: TRBV20-1
j_call: TRBJ2-1
clone_size: few
d_call: TRBD2
cdr3_aa: CSARLDGRGGNEQFF
cdr3_nt: TGCAGTGCTAGACTCGACGGGAGGGGGGGCAATGAGCAGTTCTTC

v_call: TRBV5-1
j_call: TRBJ1-2
clone_size: .
d_call: .
cdr3_aa: CASSLWTASPSYGYTF
cdr3_nt: TGCGCCAGCAGCTTGTGGACAGCCTCTCCTTCCTATGGCTACACCTTC

v_call: TRBV12-3/TRBV12-4
j_call: TRBJ2-1
clone_size: .
d_call: TRBD1
cdr3_aa: CASSLETGGKRGYNEQFF
cdr3_nt: TGTGCCAGCAGTTTAGAGACAGGGGGAAAAAGAGGGTACAATGAGCAGTTCTTC

v_call: TRBV6-6
j_call: TRBJ2-7
clone_size: .
d_call: TRBD1
cdr3_aa: CASSSRTGELGEQYF
cdr3_nt: TGTGCCAGCAGTTCCCGGACAGGAGAGCTCGGCGAGCAGTACTTC

v_call: TRBV6-6
j_call: TRBJ2-4
clone_size: .
d_call: .
cdr3_aa: CASSYPELLEQYF
cdr3_nt: TGTGCCAGCAGTTACCCCGAGCTATTAGAGCAGTACTTC

v_call: TRBV5-1
j_call: TRBJ2-5
clone_size: .
d_call: TRBD1
cdr3_aa: CASSRSGQGPREAQYF
cdr3_nt: TGCGCCAGCAGCAGATCGGGACAGGGGCCGAGGGAGGCCCAGTACTTC

v_call: TRBV7-9
j_call: TRBJ2-1
clone_size: once
d_call: TRBD2
cdr3_aa: CASTFAAGGPSEQFF
cdr3_nt: TGTGCCAGCACCTTCGCAGCGGGAGGGCCGAGTGAGCAGTTCTTC

v_call: TRBV20-1
j_call: TRBJ2-6
clone_size: .
d_call: .
cdr3_aa: CSASPSPLSGANVLTF
cdr3_nt: TGCAGTGCTAGTCCCAGCCCCCTCTCTGGGGCCAACGTCCTGACTTTC

v_call: TRBV12-3/TRBV12-4
j_call: TRBJ2-3
clone_size: .
d_call: .
cdr3_aa: CASSNQGLSTDAQYF
cdr3_nt: TGTGCCAGCAGTAACCAGGGCTTAAGCACAGATGCGCAGTATTTT

v_call: TRBV4-1
j_call: TRBJ1-4
clone_size: .
d_call: .
cdr3_aa: CASSQGVAATNEKLFF
cdr3_nt: TGCGCCAGCAGCCAAGGAGTGGCAGCAACTAATGAAAAACTGTTTTTT

v_call: TRBV6-6
j_call: TRBJ2-7
clone_size: .
d_call: .
cdr3_aa: CASYDSPVSYEQYF
cdr3_nt: TGTGCCAGCTATGACAGTCCAGTGTCCTACGAGCAGTACTTC

v_call: TRBV10-3
j_call: TRBJ1-1
clone_size: .
d_call: .
cdr3_aa: CAISDARKNTEAFF
cdr3_nt: TGTGCCATCAGTGACGCCAGAAAGAACACTGAAGCTTTCTTT

v_call: TRBV7-7
j_call: TRBJ1-5
clone_size: once
d_call: .
cdr3_aa: CASSAGESYQPQHF
cdr3_nt: TGTGCTAGCAGCGCGGGGGAGAGCTATCAGCCCCAGCATTTT

v_call: TRBV15
j_call: TRBJ2-7
clone_size: few
d_call: .
cdr3_aa: CATSSGPSYEQYF
cdr3_nt: TGTGCCACCAGCTCCGGCCCGTCCTACGAGCAGTACTTC

v_call: TRBV5-1
j_call: TRBJ2-1
clone_size: few
d_call: .
cdr3_aa: CASSLDLLEQFF
cdr3_nt: TGCGCCAGCAGCTTGGATTTGCTTGAGCAGTTCTTC

v_call: TRBV6-5
j_call: TRBJ1-1
clone_size: few
d_call: .
cdr3_aa: CASSYLVNTEAFF
cdr3_nt: TGTGCCAGCAGTTACTTAGTGAACACTGAAGCTTTCTTT

v_call: TRBV20-1
j_call: TRBJ1-2
clone_size: few
d_call: .
cdr3_aa: CSARAASSNYGYTF
cdr3_nt: TGCAGTGCTAGGGCGGCCTCCTCTAACTATGGCTACACCTTC

v_call: TRBV5-1
j_call: TRBJ2-5
clone_size: .
d_call: .
cdr3_aa: CASSRVTVEETQYF
cdr3_nt: TGCGCCAGCAGCCGAGTGACAGTAGAAGAGACCCAGTACTTC

v_call: TRBV24-1
j_call: TRBJ2-5
clone_size: few
d_call: TRBD1
cdr3_aa: CATSETGTGKETQYF
cdr3_nt: TGTGCCACCAGTGAAACCGGGACAGGGAAAGAGACCCAGTACTTC

v_call: TRBV7-3
j_call: TRBJ1-2
clone_size: .
d_call: TRBD1
cdr3_aa: CASSRDREDGYTF
cdr3_nt: TGTGCCAGCAGCAGGGACAGGGAGGATGGCTACACCTTC

v_call: TRBV20-1
j_call: TRBJ2-7
clone_size: few
d_call: TRBD2
cdr3_aa: CSANGGGGAGRTYEQYF
cdr3_nt: TGCAGTGCTAATGGGGGGGGTGGAGCGGGAAGGACCTACGAGCAGTACTTC

v_call: TRBV12-3/TRBV12-4
j_call: TRBJ2-3
clone_size: .
d_call: TRBD1
cdr3_aa: CASSWDRGTDTQYF
cdr3_nt: TGTGCCAGCAGTTGGGACAGGGGAACAGATACGCAGTATTTT

v_call: TRBV24-1
j_call: TRBJ2-3
clone_size: .
d_call: .
cdr3_aa: CATSDSGLSGSTDTQYF
cdr3_nt: TGTGCCACCAGTGATTCCGGCCTCAGCGGGTCGACAGATACGCAGTATTTT

v_call: TRBV12-3/TRBV12-4
j_call: TRBJ2-7
clone_size: .
d_call: .
cdr3_aa: CASSYEDLYEQYF
cdr3_nt: TGTGCCAGCAGTTATGAGGACCTTTACGAGCAGTACTTC

v_call: TRBV6-4
j_call: TRBJ2-7
clone_size: few
d_call: TRBD2
cdr3_aa: CASSVTGTSGINEQYF
cdr3_nt: TGTGCCAGCAGTGTAACCGGGACTAGCGGGATCAATGAGCAGTACTTC

v_call: TRBV29-1
j_call: TRBJ1-5
clone_size: once
d_call: .
cdr3_aa: CSVGNRDQPQHF
cdr3_nt: TGCAGCGTCGGAAACAGGGATCAGCCCCAGCATTTT

v_call: TRBV12-3/TRBV12-4
j_call: TRBJ1-2
clone_size: few
d_call: .
cdr3_aa: CASTTSGPKGYTF
cdr3_nt: TGTGCCAGCACCACATCGGGCCCCAAGGGCTACACCTTC

v_call: TRBV2
j_call: TRBJ2-7
clone_size: .
d_call: .
cdr3_aa: CASRGDYEQYF
cdr3_nt: TGTGCCAGCAGGGGGGACTACGAGCAGTACTTC

v_call: TRBV12-3/TRBV12-4
j_call: TRBJ1-2
clone_size: few
d_call: TRBD1
cdr3_aa: CASSLSSTGNGYTF
cdr3_nt: TGTGCCAGCAGTTTATCGTCGACAGGGAACGGCTACACCTTC

v_call: TRBV7-8
j_call: TRBJ2-2
clone_size: .
d_call: TRBD1
cdr3_aa: CASASKDRNPRNTGELFF
cdr3_nt: TGTGCCAGCGCCTCGAAGGACAGGAACCCTAGGAACACCGGGGAGCTGTTTTTT

v_call: TRBV10-3
j_call: TRBJ1-1
clone_size: .
d_call: TRBD1
cdr3_aa: CAISESAGGSDEAFF
cdr3_nt: TGTGCCATCAGTGAGTCGGCAGGGGGGAGCGACGAAGCTTTCTTT

v_call: TRBV12-3/TRBV12-4
j_call: TRBJ1-2
clone_size: .
d_call: .
cdr3_aa: CASSFPQGKSGYTF
cdr3_nt: TGTGCCAGCAGTTTCCCGCAGGGTAAGAGTGGCTACACCTTC

v_call: TRBV29-1
j_call: TRBJ2-5
clone_size: few
d_call: .
cdr3_aa: CSVSLQETQYF
cdr3_nt: TGCAGCGTGTCCCTCCAAGAGACCCAGTACTTC

v_call: TRBV20-1
j_call: TRBJ2-5
clone_size: .
d_call: .
cdr3_aa: CSARDPLGRRRETQYF
cdr3_nt: TGCAGTGCTAGAGATCCCCTTGGACGGAGGAGAGAGACCCAGTACTTC

v_call: TRBV4-1
j_call: TRBJ2-5
clone_size: few
d_call: TRBD2
cdr3_aa: CASSQEGLALQETQYF
cdr3_nt: TGCGCCAGCAGCCAAGAGGGACTAGCATTACAAGAGACCCAGTACTTC